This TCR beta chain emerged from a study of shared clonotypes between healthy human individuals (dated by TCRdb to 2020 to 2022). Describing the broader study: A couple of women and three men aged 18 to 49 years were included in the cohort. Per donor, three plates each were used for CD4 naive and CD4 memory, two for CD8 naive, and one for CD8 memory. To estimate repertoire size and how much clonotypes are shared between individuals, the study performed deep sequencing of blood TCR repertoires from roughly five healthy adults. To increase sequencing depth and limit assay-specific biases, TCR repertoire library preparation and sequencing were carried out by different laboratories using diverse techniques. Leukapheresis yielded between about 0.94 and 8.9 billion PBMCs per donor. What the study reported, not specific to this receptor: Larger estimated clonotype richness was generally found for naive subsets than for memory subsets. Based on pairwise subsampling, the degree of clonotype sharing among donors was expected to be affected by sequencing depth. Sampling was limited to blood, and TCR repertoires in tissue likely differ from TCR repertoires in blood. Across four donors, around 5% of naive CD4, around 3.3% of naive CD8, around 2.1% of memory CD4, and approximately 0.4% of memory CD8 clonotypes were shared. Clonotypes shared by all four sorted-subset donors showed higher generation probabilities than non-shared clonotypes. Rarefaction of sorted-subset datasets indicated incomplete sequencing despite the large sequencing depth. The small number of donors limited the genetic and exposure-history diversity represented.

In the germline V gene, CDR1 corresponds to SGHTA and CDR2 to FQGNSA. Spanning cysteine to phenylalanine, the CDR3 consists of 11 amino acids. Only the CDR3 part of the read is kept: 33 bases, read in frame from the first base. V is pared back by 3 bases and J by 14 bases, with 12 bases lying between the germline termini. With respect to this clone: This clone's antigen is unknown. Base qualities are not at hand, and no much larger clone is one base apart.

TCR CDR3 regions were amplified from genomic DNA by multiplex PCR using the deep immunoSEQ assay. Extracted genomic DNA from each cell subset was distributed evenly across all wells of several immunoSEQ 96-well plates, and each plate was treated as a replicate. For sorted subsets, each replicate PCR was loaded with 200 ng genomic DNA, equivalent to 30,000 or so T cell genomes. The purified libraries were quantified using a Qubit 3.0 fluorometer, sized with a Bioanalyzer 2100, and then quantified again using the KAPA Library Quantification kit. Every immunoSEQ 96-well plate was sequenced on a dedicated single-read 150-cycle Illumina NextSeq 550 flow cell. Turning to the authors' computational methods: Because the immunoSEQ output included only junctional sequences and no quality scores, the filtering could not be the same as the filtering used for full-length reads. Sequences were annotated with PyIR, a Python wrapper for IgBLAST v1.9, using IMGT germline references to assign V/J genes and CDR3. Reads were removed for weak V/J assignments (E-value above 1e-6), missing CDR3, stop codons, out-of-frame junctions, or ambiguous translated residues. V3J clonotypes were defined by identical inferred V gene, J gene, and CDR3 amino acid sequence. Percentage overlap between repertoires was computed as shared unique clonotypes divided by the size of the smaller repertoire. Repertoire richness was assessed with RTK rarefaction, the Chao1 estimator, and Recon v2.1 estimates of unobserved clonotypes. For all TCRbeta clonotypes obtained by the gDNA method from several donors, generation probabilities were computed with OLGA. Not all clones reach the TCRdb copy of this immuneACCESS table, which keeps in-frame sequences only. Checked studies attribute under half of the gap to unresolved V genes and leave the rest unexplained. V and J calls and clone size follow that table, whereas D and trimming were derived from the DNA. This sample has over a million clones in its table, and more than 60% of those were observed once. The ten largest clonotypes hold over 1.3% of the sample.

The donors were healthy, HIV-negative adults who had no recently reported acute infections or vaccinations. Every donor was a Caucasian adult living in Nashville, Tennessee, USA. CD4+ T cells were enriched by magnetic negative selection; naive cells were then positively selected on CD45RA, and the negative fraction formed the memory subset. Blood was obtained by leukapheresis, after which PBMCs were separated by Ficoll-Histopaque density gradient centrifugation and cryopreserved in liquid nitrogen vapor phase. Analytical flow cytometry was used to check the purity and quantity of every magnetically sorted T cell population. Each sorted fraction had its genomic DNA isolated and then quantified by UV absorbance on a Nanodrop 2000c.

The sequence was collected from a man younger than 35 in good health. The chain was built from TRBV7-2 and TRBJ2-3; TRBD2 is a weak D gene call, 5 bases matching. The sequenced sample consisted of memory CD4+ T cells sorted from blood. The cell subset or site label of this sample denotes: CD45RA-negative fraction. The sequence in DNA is TGTGCCAGCAGCTTTCGGGCTAGCCTGTATTTT. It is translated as CASSFRASLYF.